These T cell receptor beta chains were read from a single sample in a study of regulatory T cells in long-lasting Graves disease. One entry per CDR3 protein results from TCRdb running MiXCR on the multiplex PCR reads. Among about 470,000 distinct CDR3 sequences listed, about 20% were seen once. Specimen: peripheral blood mononuclear cells (PBMCs), collected when the disease was refractory, from a patient treated with antithyroid drugs. These receptors all stem from a female donor with Graves disease. Both conserved end residues are part of each CDR3. D genes are given only for firm matches. Not every row has a clone size; where given, it reads once, few, many or a size class.

cdr3_aa	cdr3_nt	clone_size	v_call	j_call	d_call
CASSQIETQYF	TGTGCCAGCAGCCAAATAGAGACCCAGTACTTC	many	TRBV3-1	TRBJ2-5	.
CTSYQRKLISGGVMETQYF	TGTACCAGCTATCAGAGAAAGCTCATCAGTGGGGGAGTTATGGAGACCCAGTACTTC	.	TRBV7-2	TRBJ2-5	.
CSATRAISGNTIYF	TGCAGTGCCACTCGGGCTATCTCTGGAAACACCATATATTTT	.	TRBV20-1	TRBJ1-3	.
CASSLWGGTEAFF	TGTGCCAGCAGCTTATGGGGGGGCACTGAAGCTTTCTTT	many	TRBV28	TRBJ1-1	.
CASSFDIPNTEAFF	TGTGCCAGCAGTTTCGATATACCGAACACTGAAGCTTTCTTT	many	TRBV12-3/TRBV12-4	TRBJ1-1	.
CASSLGLAGQETQYF	TGTGCCAGCAGCTTAGGACTAGCGGGACAAGAGACCCAGTACTTC	many	TRBV11-2	TRBJ2-5	TRBD2
CSVEERGLAKNIQYF	TGCAGCGTTGAGGAGCGAGGTCTAGCCAAAAACATTCAGTACTTC	.	TRBV29-1	TRBJ2-4	.
CASSQIPGSTSGNTIYF	TGTGCCAGCAGCCAGATTCCAGGCAGTACCTCTGGAAACACCATATATTTT	.	TRBV7-6	TRBJ1-3	.
CASSLQIDRGEKNIQYF	TGTGCCAGCAGCCTACAAATAGACAGGGGGGAGAAAAACATTCAGTACTTC	.	TRBV28	TRBJ2-4	TRBD1
CASRMNTEAFF	TGTGCCAGCAGGATGAACACTGAAGCTTTCTTT	many	TRBV27	TRBJ1-1	.
CASSSDPDQLVFYNEQFF	TGTGCCAGCAGCTCCGACCCCGATCAACTAGTATTCTACAATGAGCAGTTCTTC	few	TRBV7-8	TRBJ2-1	.
CSAQSIDRFNQPQHF	TGCAGTGCCCAATCTATTGACAGGTTCAATCAGCCCCAGCATTTT	.	TRBV20-1	TRBJ1-5	.
CASGARDAGELFF	TGTGCCAGCGGGGCCAGGGATGCTGGGGAGCTGTTTTTT	.	TRBV27	TRBJ2-2	.
CASSSRSRGANVLTF	TGTGCCAGCAGTTCCCGGTCCCGGGGGGCCAACGTCCTGACTTTC	many	TRBV6-5	TRBJ2-6	.
CSASSGRAFISTDTQYF	TGCAGTGCTAGTAGCGGGAGGGCCTTCATTAGCACAGATACGCAGTATTTT	many	TRBV20-1	TRBJ2-3	TRBD2
CATSGTSGSYEQYF	TGTGCCACCAGTGGGACTAGCGGGAGCTACGAGCAGTACTTC	many	TRBV24-1	TRBJ2-7	TRBD2
CASSYGPGGQETQYF	TGTGCCAGCAGTTACGGGCCGGGAGGGCAAGAGACCCAGTACTTC	few	TRBV6-5	TRBJ2-5	TRBD2
CASSARGRGNTEAFF	TGTGCCAGCAGTGCCAGGGGGCGCGGGAACACTGAAGCTTTCTTT	many	TRBV28	TRBJ1-1	TRBD1
CASSQGSNTEAFF	TGTGCCAGCAGCCAGGGGTCGAACACTGAAGCTTTCTTT	many	TRBV3-1	TRBJ1-1	.
CASSLKSGGNTEAFF	TGCGCCAGCAGCTTAAAATCAGGGGGGAACACTGAAGCTTTCTTT	few	TRBV5-1	TRBJ1-1	TRBD1
CSAMGGSSYNEQSF	TGCAGTGCTATGGGTGGGAGCTCCTACAATGAGCAGTCCTTC	.	TRBV20-1	TRBJ2-1	.
CSVRPSGSPETQYF	TGCAGCGTCCGACCTAGCGGGAGCCCAGAGACCCAGTACTTC	few	TRBV29-1	TRBJ2-5	TRBD2
CASSVSPRRNSNYGYTF	TGTGCCAGCAGCGTATCCCCTCGACGGAACTCTAACTATGGCTACACCTTC	.	TRBV9	TRBJ1-2	.
CASRRDGIPYEQYF	TGTGCCAGCAGACGGGACGGGATTCCCTACGAGCAGTACTTC	many	TRBV7-2	TRBJ2-7	.
CASSLGPLRVGYTF	TGTGCCAGCAGTTTAGGCCCACTGAGGGTTGGCTACACCTTC	many	TRBV12-3/TRBV12-4	TRBJ1-2	.
CASSSRQGAKNIQYF	TGTGCCAGCAGCAGTCGACAGGGGGCCAAAAACATTCAGTACTTC	.	TRBV7-9	TRBJ2-4	TRBD1
CASSSGLTSSYEQYF	TGTGCCAGCAGCTCGGGTCTAACGAGCTCCTACGAGCAGTACTTC	.	TRBV7-9	TRBJ2-7	.
CASSGSGRGPYEQYF	TGTGCCAGCAGCGGATCAGGCAGGGGGCCTTACGAGCAGTACTTC	many	TRBV9	TRBJ2-7	TRBD1
CASSEGTVSSYEQYF	TGTGCCAGCAGTGAGGGCACAGTAAGCTCCTACGAGCAGTACTTC	many	TRBV2	TRBJ2-7	.
CASSLAGNPNYGYTF	TGTGCCAGCAGTTTGGCAGGGAACCCTAACTATGGCTACACCTTC	.	TRBV28	TRBJ1-2	.
CANLRSNYGYTF	TGTGCCAACCTCAGGAGCAACTATGGCTACACCTTC	many	TRBV11-2	TRBJ1-2	.
CASSSTPHHTPVAEAFF	TGTGCCAGCAGTTCGACCCCGCATCATACCCCGGTTGCTGAAGCTTTCTTT	many	TRBV28	TRBJ1-1	.
CANSTGQNYGYTF	TGTGCCAACAGTACCGGACAGAACTATGGCTACACCTTC	.	TRBV27	TRBJ1-2	.
CSAPRDEGMQPQHF	TGCAGTGCCCCTAGAGATGAGGGGATGCAGCCCCAGCATTTT	.	TRBV20-1	TRBJ1-5	.
CASNAGLQETQYF	TGTGCCAGCAACGCGGGCCTCCAAGAGACCCAGTACTTC	few	TRBV28	TRBJ2-5	.
CASTRKGGAGSQETQYF	TGTGCCAGCACCCGAAAGGGTGGGGCTGGTAGCCAAGAGACCCAGTACTTC	many	TRBV12-3/TRBV12-4	TRBJ2-5	.
CASSLGGVWGQGPPNYGYTF	TGTGCCAGCAGCTTAGGGGGTGTGTGGGGACAAGGCCCCCCTAACTATGGCTACACCTTC	many	TRBV7-2	TRBJ1-2	.
CASSGTPLLEQYF	TGTGCCAGCTCCGGGACCCCCCTTTTGGAGCAGTACTTC	few	TRBV4-2	TRBJ2-7	.
CASSQDRPKGGTEAFF	TGTGCCAGCAGTCAGGACAGGCCTAAGGGGGGGACTGAAGCTTTCTTT	many	TRBV2	TRBJ1-1	TRBD1
CASSWGPSGDGYEQYF	TGCGCCAGCAGTTGGGGCCCGAGCGGGGATGGGTACGAGCAGTACTTC	few	TRBV5-1	TRBJ2-7	TRBD2
CASSLYDSNQPQHF	TGTGCCAGCAGCTTATACGATAGCAATCAGCCCCAGCATTTT	few	TRBV7-2	TRBJ1-5	.
CSASRSGILYF	TGCAGTGCTAGCCGGTCGGGAATACTGTACTTC	.	TRBV20-1	TRBJ2-7	.